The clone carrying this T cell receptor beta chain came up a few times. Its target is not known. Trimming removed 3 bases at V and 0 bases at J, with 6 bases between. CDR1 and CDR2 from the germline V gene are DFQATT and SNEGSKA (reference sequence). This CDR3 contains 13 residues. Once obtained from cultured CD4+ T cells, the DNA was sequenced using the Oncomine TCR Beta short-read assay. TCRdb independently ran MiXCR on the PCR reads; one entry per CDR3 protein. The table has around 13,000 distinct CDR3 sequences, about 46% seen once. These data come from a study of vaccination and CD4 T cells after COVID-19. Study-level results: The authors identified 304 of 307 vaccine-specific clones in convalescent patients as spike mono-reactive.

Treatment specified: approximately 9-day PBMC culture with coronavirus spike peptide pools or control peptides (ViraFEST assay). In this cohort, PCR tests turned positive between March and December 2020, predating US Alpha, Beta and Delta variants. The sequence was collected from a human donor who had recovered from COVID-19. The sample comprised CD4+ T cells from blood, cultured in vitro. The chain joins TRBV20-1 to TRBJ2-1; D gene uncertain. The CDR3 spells CSASQSSYNEQFF. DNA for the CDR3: TGCAGTGCTAGTCAGAGCTCCTACAATGAGCAGTTCTTC.